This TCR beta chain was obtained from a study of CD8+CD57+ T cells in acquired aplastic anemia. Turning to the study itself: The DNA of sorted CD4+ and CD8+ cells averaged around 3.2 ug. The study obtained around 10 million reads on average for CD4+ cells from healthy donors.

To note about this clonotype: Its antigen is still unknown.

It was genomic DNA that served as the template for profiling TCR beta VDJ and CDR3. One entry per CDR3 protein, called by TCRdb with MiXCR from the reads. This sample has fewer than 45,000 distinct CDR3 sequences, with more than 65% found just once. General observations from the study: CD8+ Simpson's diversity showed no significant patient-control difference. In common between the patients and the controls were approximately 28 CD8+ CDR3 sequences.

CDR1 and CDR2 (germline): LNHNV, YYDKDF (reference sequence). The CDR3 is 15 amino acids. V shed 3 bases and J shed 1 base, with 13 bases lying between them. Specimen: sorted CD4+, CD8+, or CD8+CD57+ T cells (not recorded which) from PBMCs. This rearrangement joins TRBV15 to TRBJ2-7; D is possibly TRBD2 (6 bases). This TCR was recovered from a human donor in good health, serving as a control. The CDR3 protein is CATSRKVGGSYEQYF. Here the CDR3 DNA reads TGTGCCACCAGCAGGAAGGTCGGGGGATCCTACGAGCAGTACTTC.